Each of the 20 T cell receptor beta chains below was sequenced from the same sample in a study of technical replicates of blood from a few donors. Here immunoSEQ multiplex PCR was the method, and the copy in TCRdb shows in-frame clones only, minus some. The sample holds about 50,000 clones, around 95% seen once. Sequenced: T cells isolated from PBMCs. All receptors derive from a human donor in good health.

The chain joins TRBV7-3 to TRBJ2-7, with 11 bases matching TRBD2. The V gene's germline CDR1 is SGHTA and CDR2 FQGTGA. V lost 2 bases and J lost 2; bases outside the gene matches: 11. The length of the CDR3 is 18 residues. This chain's CDR3 is CASSLVGITSGRPYEQYF. In nucleotides, the CDR3 is TGTGCCAGCAGCTTAGTAGGGATCACTAGCGGGAGACCCTACGAGCAGTACTTC.

The genes are TRBV7-3 and TRBJ1-1; D uncertain. V dropped 1 base and J dropped 1 base, with 10 bases sitting between them. Germline CDR1 is SGHTA and CDR2 is FQGTGA. The CDR3 runs 15 residues. CDR3 DNA: TGTGCCAGCAGCTTAAGCGGGTCCGGGAACACTGAAGCTTTCTTT. Amino acids: CASSLSGSGNTEAFF.

The rearrangement joins TRBV15 to TRBJ2-5, with 7 bases lining up with TRBD2. V trimming: 0 bases; J trimming: 1 base; junction bases outside the gene matches: 2. This CDR3 contains 15 residues. CDR1 LNHNV and CDR2 YYDKDF come from the germline V gene (reference sequence). CDR3 coding DNA: TGTGCCACCAGCAGAGAGCAGCGGGGCCAAGAGACCCAGTACTTC. Amino acids: CATSREQRGQETQYF.

The chain uses TRBV7-9 and TRBJ1-1; the D is unclear. Trimming stripped 3 bases from V and 1 base from J, with 15 bases between. The CDR3 is made up of 16 amino acids. Per the germline V gene, CDR1 is SEHNR and CDR2 is FQNEAQ (reference sequence). The CDR3, as DNA: TGTGCCAGCAGCTTGGACGAATGGCGGGAGAACACTGAAGCTTTCTTT. It is translated as CASSLDEWRENTEAFF.

This sequence joins TRBV2 and TRBJ2-3; D call uncertain. The V gene's germline CDR1 is SNHLY and CDR2 FYNNEI. The CDR3 is 15 amino acids. The V end was cut by 7 bases, the J end by 2 bases, with 16 bases between. CDR3: CASNGGTPPTDTQYF. CDR3 nucleotide sequence: TGTGCCAGCAATGGTGGCACACCCCCCACAGATACGCAGTATTTT.

V is TRBV9 and J is TRBJ1-2; D is unclear. V was clipped by 0 bases and J by 5 bases, with 14 bases between them. CDR1 is SGDLS, CDR2 YYNGEE, per germline. The CDR3 contains 15 residues. The CDR3 DNA reads as TGTGCCAGCAGCGTAGAAGGCAGAAGCGGATATGGCTACACCTTC. It yields the protein CASSVEGRSGYGYTF.

This chain connects TRBV9 to TRBJ2-5; 9 bases map to TRBD2. The junction had 8 bases not matched to a gene; V was cut back by 4 bases and J by 4 bases. There are 15 residues in the CDR3. Germline lookup yields CDR1 SGDLS and CDR2 YYNGEE. The CDR3 DNA sequence: TGTGCCAGCAGCCTTAGCGGGAGAGGGGTAGAGACCCAGTACTTC. This gives the protein CASSLSGRGVETQYF.

The J gene is TRBJ2-2, the V gene TRBV20-1; tentatively, D is TRBD2 (5 bases). The germline V gene has CDR1 DFQATT and CDR2 SNEGSKA (reference sequence). The CDR3 is 11 residues long. V was cut by 5 bases and J by 10 bases, with 11 bases left in between. CDR3 region: CSARLGAELFF. CDR3 nucleotides: TGCAGTGCTCGATTGGGAGCGGAGCTGTTTTTT.

V is TRBV7-9 and J is TRBJ2-2; possible D gene TRBD2, 5 bases. Per germline, CDR1 SEHNR and CDR2 FQNEAQ (reference sequence). Trimming left V 8 bases short and J 2 bases short, with 18 bases between. This CDR3 region has 16 residues. The CDR3 reads CASGPRGRSNTGELFF. The CDR3 nucleotides read TGTGCCAGCGGTCCAAGAGGGCGGAGTAACACCGGGGAGCTGTTTTTT.

The chain carries TRBV7-2 and TRBJ1-1; no reliable D call. Looked up from germline, CDR1 is SGHTA and CDR2 is FQGNSA. This CDR3 has 13 residues. V lost 2 bases and J 4 bases, leaving 8 bases between the germline ends. Here the CDR3 DNA reads TGTGCCAGCAGCTTATCGCAGGTCACTGAAGCTTTCTTT. Residues: CASSLSQVTEAFF.

This chain connects TRBV6-1 to TRBJ1-6; TRBD1 aligns across 7 bases. This CDR3 comprises 17 residues. The V gene's germline CDR1 is MNHNS and CDR2 SASEGT. Germline trimming cut 0 bases from V and 2 bases from J; bases unmatched to any gene: 4. CDR3: CASSEAVTGTYNSPLHF. The CDR3 DNA follows: TGTGCCAGCAGTGAAGCAGTGACAGGGACCTATAATTCACCCCTCCACTTT.

Here the CDR3 reads CASRGTSGFYNEQFF. In DNA form, the CDR3 reads TGTGCCAGCAGGGGGACTAGCGGGTTCTACAATGAGCAGTTCTTC. The chain combines TRBV28 with TRBJ2-1, with 12 positions matching TRBD2. The CDR3 sequence is 15 residues long. J gave up 3 bases and V 6 bases, and 3 bases lay outside the gene matches. From germline, CDR1 is MDHEN and CDR2 SYDVKM. The entire variable domain, with the rest obtained from reference TRBV28 and TRBJ2-1, is as follows: DVKVTQSSRYLVKRTGEKVFLECVQDMDHENMFWYRQDPGLGLRLIYFSYDVKMKEKGDIPEGYSVSREKKERFSLILESASTNQTSMYLCASRGTSGFYNEQFFGPGTRLTVL.

V usage is TRBV18 and J usage is TRBJ1-1; possibly TRBD1 for D (6 bases). The CDR3 consists of 15 residues. The germline gives CDR1 KGHSH, CDR2 LQKENI. Trimming stripped 3 bases from V and 1 base from J, with 12 bases between. CDR3 bases: TGTGCCAGCTCACCCCAGGGGTCCACGAACACTGAAGCTTTCTTT. It specifies CASSPQGSTNTEAFF.

This chain joins TRBV11-2 and TRBJ1-2; 7 bases fit TRBD1. Losses at the gene ends were 7 bases for V and 6 bases for J; bases not matched to a gene: 8. Germline CDR1 SGHAT, CDR2 FQNNGV. CDR3 length: 13 amino acids. The CDR3 DNA is TGTGCCAGCACCGATCAGGGGGGAGATGGCTACACCTTC. This codes for CASTDQGGDGYTF.

The chain recombines TRBV18 with TRBJ1-3; the D is unclear. CDR3 size: 15 residues. V gave up 0 bases and J gave up 0 bases, with 6 bases separating them. Germline V CDR1 and CDR2: KGHSH, LQKENI. CDR3 coding DNA: TGTGCCAGCTCACCACCAAGCGCCTCTGGAAACACCATATATTTT. Its translation: CASSPPSASGNTIYF.

The rearrangement joins TRBV10-3 to TRBJ2-3; tentative D call: TRBD1 (5 bases). V lost 4 bases and J lost 6, with 11 bases in between. This CDR3 spans 13 amino acids. From germline, CDR1 is ENHRY and CDR2 SYGVKD. The DNA for the CDR3 is TGTGCCATCAGTGTACAGGCAATCGATACGCAGTATTTT. Amino acids: CAISVQAIDTQYF.

The chain combines TRBV28 with TRBJ2-6; 7 nucleotides align to TRBD1. Trimming took 6 bases from V and 13 from J; bases not matched to a gene: 15. The CDR3 runs to 15 residues. In germline, CDR1 is MDHEN, CDR2 SYDVKM. The CDR3 spells CASSPPGTAIEVLTF. The CDR3 bases are TGTGCCAGCAGCCCCCCCGGGACAGCAATAGAGGTCCTGACTTTC.

V is TRBV4-2 and J is TRBJ2-1; TRBD2 agrees at 10 bases. Germline values: CDR1 LGHNA, CDR2 YNFKEQ. The CDR3 runs to 18 residues. Trimming at V came to 3 bases and at J to 0 bases, leaving 8 bases not matched to a gene. The CDR3 coding sequence is TGTGCCAGCAGCCAGGATACCAGCGGGAGGGCCTCCTACAATGAGCAGTTCTTC. This codes for CASSQDTSGRASYNEQFF.

The chain combines TRBV27 with TRBJ1-1; 8 nucleotides line up with TRBD1. V lost 4 bases to trimming and J lost 1 base; unmatched junction nucleotides: 8. CDR3 length equals 16 residues. Germline assignment: CDR1 MNHEY and CDR2 SMNVEV (reference sequence). CDR3 residues: CASSYSQGETNTEAFF. DNA of the CDR3: TGTGCCAGCAGTTACTCACAGGGGGAGACGAACACTGAAGCTTTCTTT.

The V and J genes are TRBV7-2 and TRBJ1-3, with D unresolved. This CDR3 is built from 15 residues. The V gene lost 1 base and the J gene lost 0 bases, with 7 bases spanning the gap. Germline V lookup: CDR1 SGHTA, CDR2 FQGNSA. The CDR3 coding sequence is TGTGCCAGCAGCTTAGAGGCAGGCTCTGGAAACACCATATATTTT. This sequence encodes CASSLEAGSGNTIYF.